The 15 T cell receptor beta chains reported below all come from one sample, sequenced in a study of blood T cells in healthy people across ages. A J-beta primer mix and a sample-barcoded 5' primer were used in a second PCR of about 7 to 12 cycles. From the 5' RACE reads, TCRdb called clonotypes with MiXCR, one entry per CDR3 protein. Among roughly 800,000 distinct CDR3 sequences listed, roughly 24% were seen once. These sequences were also reported in another study, on T cells of mothers and their children.

Sequenced sample: blood. These receptors all stem from a boy aged 10-17 years in good health.

CDR3 coding DNA: TGTGCCATCAGGGGACAGGGGACAATCACAGATACGCAGTATTTT. Its translation: CAIRGQGTITDTQYF. The V gene is TRBV10-3, the J gene TRBJ2-3; TRBD1 agrees at 10 bases. The CDR3 length is 15 residues. Germline loops: CDR1 ENHRY, CDR2 SYGVKD. V lost 6 bases, J lost 2 bases, and 5 bases stayed unmatched.

The V and J genes are TRBV29-1 and TRBJ2-1; 11 nucleotides line up with TRBD2. V shed 8 bases and J 5 bases; nucleotides not matched to a gene: 11. This CDR3 contains 15 residues. Looked up from germline, CDR1 is SQVTM and CDR2 is ANQGSEA. DNA of the CDR3: TGCAGCCCCCCCCAGGCTAGCGGGGGGCACAATGAGCAGTTCTTC. Translated, it gives CSPPQASGGHNEQFF.

V is TRBV15 and J is TRBJ2-1, with TRBD2 identical over 7 bases. Germline lookup yields CDR1 LNHNV and CDR2 YYDKDF (reference sequence). CDR3 length: 18 amino acids. V shed 0 bases and J 0 bases; nucleotides not matched to a gene: 8. The CDR3 DNA is TGTGCCACCAGCAGAGATCCACGGCGGGGGAGCTCCTACAATGAGCAGTTCTTC. It specifies CATSRDPRRGSSYNEQFF.

A few counts support this clonotype. This chain joins TRBV2 and TRBJ1-5; perhaps TRBD1 as D (5 bases). Germline CDR1 and CDR2: SNHLY and FYNNEI. This CDR3 spans 14 amino acids. V was clipped by 6 bases and J by 7 bases, with 16 bases between them. Here the CDR3 DNA reads TGTGCCAGCAGGGCCGGGGGGAGACGGCAGCCCCAGCATTTT. It specifies CASRAGGRRQPQHF.

V usage is TRBV28 and J usage is TRBJ1-2, with a weak D call TRBD1 (5 bases). CDR3 length equals 14 residues. Trimming left V 3 bases short and J 8 bases short, with 16 bases between. The germline gives CDR1 MDHEN, CDR2 SYDVKM. The CDR3 nucleotides are TGTGCCAGCAGTTTGGGACTCTACATTCGAGGCTACACCTTC. It is translated as CASSLGLYIRGYTF.

This clonotype was observed a few times. The rearrangement joins TRBV12-3 or TRBV12-4 to TRBJ1-3, with a weak D call TRBD1 (5 bases). V lost 3 bases, J lost 0 bases, and 12 bases lay in between. The CDR3 runs to 16 residues. CDR3 in DNA: TGTGCCAGCAGTTTCCTCAGTGGGGGCTCTGGAAACACCATATATTTT. It specifies CASSFLSGGSGNTIYF.

V is TRBV29-1 and J is TRBJ1-1; D not certain. V lost 2 bases and J lost 2, with 9 bases in between. CDR3 length equals 13 residues. CDR1 and CDR2 from the germline V gene are SQVTM and ANQGSEA. The CDR3 region has the DNA TGCAGCGTTGAAAGGCAGGCCAACACTGAAGCTTTCTTT. Translation gives CSVERQANTEAFF. Full variable domain (rest looked up from reference TRBV29-1 and TRBJ1-1): SAVISQKPSRDICQRGTSLTIQCQVDSQVTMMFWYRQQPGQSLTLIATANQGSEATYESGFVIDKFPISRPNLTFSTLTVSNMSPEDSSIYLCSVERQANTEAFFGQGTRLTVV.

The gene calls are TRBV12-3 or TRBV12-4 and TRBJ2-5, with 11 bases lining up with TRBD2. The J call is in doubt because the DNA end fits TRBJ2-1 better. The CDR3 loop spans 16 amino acids. In DNA form, the CDR3 reads TGTGCCAGCAGTTTAGTCCATAGCGGGGGGGCAAGTGAGCAGTTCTTC. Residues: CASSLVHSGGASEQFF.

This clonotype has only a few counts. V is TRBV6-5 and J is TRBJ2-1, with D possibly being TRBD2 (5 bases). The CDR3 length is 14 residues. V lost 0 bases and J lost 8, with 11 bases in between. CDR1 is MNHEY and CDR2 is SVGAGI in the germline V gene. DNA of the CDR3: TGTGCCAGCAGTTACTCGACCCGAGGGCATGAGCAGTTCTTC. This translates into CASSYSTRGHEQFF.

This chain links TRBV5-1 with TRBJ2-3, with a possible D match to TRBD2 (6 bases). CDR1 is SGHRS and CDR2 is YFSETQ in the germline V gene. The CDR3 runs to 15 residues. V lost 0 bases to trimming and J lost 2 bases, with 10 bases between them. CDR3: CASSLAAGNTDTQYF. CDR3 in DNA: TGCGCCAGCAGCTTGGCTGCGGGGAACACAGATACGCAGTATTTT.

The chain carries TRBV9 and TRBJ2-2; D possibly corresponds to TRBD2 (5 bases). V lost 4 bases, J lost 4 bases, and 8 bases lay in between. The CDR3 is 13 amino acids. Germline V lookup: CDR1 SGDLS, CDR2 YYNGEE. The DNA of the CDR3 is TGTGCCAGCAGCTCGACTACCACCGGGGAGCTGTTTTTT. Its protein is CASSSTTTGELFF.

This clonotype has a handful of counts. The CDR3 nucleotides are TGTGCCAGCAGTGAGACAGGGAACACCGGGGAGCTGTTTTTT. Translation gives CASSETGNTGELFF. The genes are TRBV6-5 and TRBJ2-2, with D maybe TRBD1 (6 bases). Trimming took off 5 bases at V and 1 base at J, with 8 bases between the two ends. CDR3 length: 14 residues. CDR1 and CDR2 from the germline V gene are MNHEY and SVGAGI.

The chain couples TRBV6-2 or TRBV6-3 to TRBJ2-1; possibly TRBD2 for D (5 bases). The J call may be faulty, since TRBJ2-5 better matches the DNA end. Germline assignment: CDR1 MNHEY and CDR2 SVGEGT. The CDR3 length is 16 residues. DNA for the CDR3: TGTGCCAGCAGCCGCGGAGGCAGCTCCGGAGGAGAGACCCAGTACTTC. This codes for CASSRGGSSGGETQYF.

The V gene is TRBV10-3, the J gene TRBJ2-3; D gene ambiguous. Germline V CDR1 and CDR2: ENHRY, SYGVKD. This CDR3 has 12 residues. V gave up 11 bases and J gave up 0 bases, with 9 bases separating them. CDR3 coding DNA: TGTGCCTGCGGACGGAGCACAGATACGCAGTATTTT. As protein: CACGRSTDTQYF.

This clonotype appeared a few times. The J gene is TRBJ2-1, the V gene TRBV20-1; D possibly corresponds to TRBD2 (6 bases). V lost 6 bases and J 0 bases, leaving 9 bases between the germline ends. Per germline, CDR1 DFQATT and CDR2 SNEGSKA (reference sequence). CDR3 size: 13 residues. In DNA, the CDR3 is TGCAGTGCAGGGACTGGCTCCTACAATGAGCAGTTCTTC. Translated, it gives CSAGTGSYNEQFF.